This T cell receptor (beta chain) appears in the sequencing data of a study of identical twins. TCRdb re-analysed the 5' RACE reads in MiXCR, keeping a single row per CDR3 protein. The sample includes a few hundred thousand distinct CDR3 sequences, approximately 10% of them seen just once. The CDR3 has 15 amino acids. The germline CDR1 and CDR2 sequences are SGHTA and FQGNSA. With 5 bases removed from V and 3 bases from J, the gap between germline ends came to 11 bases. These data were likewise used in another study, on yellow fever vaccine responses in identical twins.

V gene TRBV7-2 combines with J gene TRBJ1-6; D is perhaps TRBD1 (6 bases). Specimen: PBMCs. This receptor was identified in a young woman in good health. CDR3 sequence reads: CASSLTGNYNSPLHF. The CDR3 DNA sequence: TGTGCCAGCAGCCTGACAGGAAACTATAATTCACCCCTCCACTTT.